A selection of T cell receptor beta chains follows, all from one sample in a study of long-term antiretroviral therapy in people with HIV. Some clones are missing from TCRdb's copy, which holds only in-frame ones; the method was immunoSEQ multiplex PCR. The table records some 25,000 clones, over 70% of them present only once. Here the sequenced sample was unsorted PBMCs, taken 3 years after starting antiretroviral therapy. These receptors were taken from a man in his late teens or twenties with HIV. Both conserved end residues are trimmed from each CDR3. Size tells how often a clone was seen (once, few, many) or the class of an expanded clone, and some rows leave it out.

>few|TRBV10-2|TRBJ1-4
ASSEIGEKLF
>.|TRBV2|TRBJ1-3
ASSGGQGLPEAGNTIY
>.|TRBV28|TRBJ1-4
ASRGGQGFEKLF
>.|TRBV7-3|TRBJ1-1
ASSLGGENTEAF
>.|TRBV10-1|TRBJ2-1
ASSESIGQGGDEQF
>.|TRBV7-8|TRBJ2-7
ASSFWTGTKEQY
>.|TRBV29-1|TRBJ2-2
SVESPRIAGELF
>once|TRBV6-5|TRBJ2-2
ASNPTGVPGELF
>.|TRBV19|TRBJ2-1
ASSRLNNEQF
>.|TRBV7-8|TRBJ2-1
ASTFLGPGRLFNEQF
>.|TRBV14|TRBJ2-2
ASSRTGGLTGELF